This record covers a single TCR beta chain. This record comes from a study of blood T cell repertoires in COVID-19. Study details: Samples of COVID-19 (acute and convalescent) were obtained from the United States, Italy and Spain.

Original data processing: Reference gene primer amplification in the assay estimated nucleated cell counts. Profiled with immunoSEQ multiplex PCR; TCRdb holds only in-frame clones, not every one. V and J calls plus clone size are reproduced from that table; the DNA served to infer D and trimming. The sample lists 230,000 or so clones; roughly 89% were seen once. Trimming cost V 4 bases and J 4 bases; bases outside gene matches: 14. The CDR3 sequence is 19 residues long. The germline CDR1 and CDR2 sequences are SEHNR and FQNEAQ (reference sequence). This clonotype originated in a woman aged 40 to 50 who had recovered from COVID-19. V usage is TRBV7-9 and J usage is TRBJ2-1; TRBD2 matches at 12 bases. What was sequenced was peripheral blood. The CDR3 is CASSSLDRTSGNAYNEQFF. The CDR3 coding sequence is TGTGCCAGCAGCTCTCTAGATAGGACTAGCGGGAACGCTTACAATGAGCAGTTCTTC.